The subject of this entry is one T cell receptor (beta chain). This sample stems from a study of OX40 agonist ivuxolimab in advanced cancers. The repertoire was sequenced with immunoSEQ multiplex PCR; TCRdb's copy has only in-frame clones and lacks some. This repertoire shows 95,000 to 100,000 clones, 93% found once; its top ten account for around 0.25%. J lost 8 bases, V lost 2 bases, and 2 bases had no gene match. The CDR3 runs 13 residues. The germline V gene has CDR1 MNHNY and CDR2 SVGAGI (reference sequence). The chain recombines TRBV6-6 with TRBJ1-4; 7 bases are shared with TRBD1. The sample was CD4+ or CD8+ T cells sorted from blood, taken in a trial of the OX40 agonist ivuxolimab. This receptor was taken from an adult with an advanced solid tumor such as melanoma, head and neck, liver or kidney cancer. The CDR3 sequence: CASSYQGGEKLFF. CDR3 in DNA: TGTGCCAGCAGTTACCAGGGGGGAGAAAAACTGTTTTTT.